The 5 T cell receptor beta chains below were found in one sample sequenced in a study of T cells in Graves' hyperthyroidism and ophthalmopathy. Amplification targeted TCR beta CDR3 regions from RNA transcripts. RT-PCR in the first round (using the HTBI primer set) targeted the TCR CDR3. A single record per CDR3 protein comes from TCRdb applying MiXCR to the multiplex PCR reads. The profile shows hundreds of thousands of distinct CDR3 sequences, just over 45% of them singletons. Input material: peripheral blood or thyroid tissue (not recorded which). The origin of the receptors is a woman aged 18 to 35 with Graves' hyperthyroidism.

The chain employs TRBV19 and TRBJ1-5; D may be TRBD1 (6 bases). CDR3 length: 16 amino acids. Deletions cut 5 bases from V and 3 bases from J, with 17 bases between. Germline V lookup: CDR1 LNHDA, CDR2 SQIVND (reference sequence). In nucleotides, the CDR3 is TGTGCCAGTAGTGGAGACCTCCGGGACAACAATCAGCCCCAGCATTTT. Protein: CASSGDLRDNNQPQHF.

The CDR3 bases are TGTGCCAGCAGCCCGAACAGGGGCTATGGCTACACCTTC. Its protein is CASSPNRGYGYTF. This chain joins TRBV7-2 and TRBJ1-2, with 7 positions matching TRBD1. Looked up from germline, CDR1 is SGHTA and CDR2 is FQGNSA. Unmatched junction bases numbered 4, after V lost 5 bases and J lost 4 bases. The CDR3 has 13 residues.

The sample holds one count of this clonotype. A read error may explain this, as a much larger clone is one base away. This chain joins TRBV15 and TRBJ2-7, with 9 bases identical to TRBD1. From germline, CDR1 is LNHNV and CDR2 YYDKDF (reference sequence). The CDR3 is 17 amino acids. V was pared by 0 bases and J by 1 base, with 7 bases of the junction left unmatched. CDR3 DNA sequence: TGTGCCACCAGCAGAGATCGGGGGACAGGGACTTCCTACGAGCAGTACTTC. Its translation is CATSRDRGTGTSYEQYF.

A remark on this clonotype: A much larger clonotype is one base distant, so this may be a read error. This chain connects TRBV7-9 to TRBJ1-3, with unresolved D. CDR1 SEHNR and CDR2 FQNEAQ come from the germline V gene (reference sequence). This CDR3 is built from 13 residues. CDR3 DNA: TGTGCCAGCAGCTCGGGATTTGGAGACACCATATATTTT. Its translation is CASSSGFGDTIYF.

The rearrangement uses TRBV7-8 and TRBJ1-1; the D is unclear. This CDR3 has 15 residues. The germline V gene encodes CDR1 SGHVS and CDR2 FQNEAQ. V was clipped by 1 base and J by 11 bases, with 20 bases between them. The CDR3 loop is CASSLGVRPALGAFF. The CDR3 DNA reads TGTGCCAGCAGCTTAGGTGTCCGCCCAGCCCTAGGCGCTTTCTTT. Together with reference TRBV7-8 and TRBJ1-1, the CDR3 gives the full variable domain: GAGVSQSPRYKVAKRGQDVALRCDPISGHVSLFWYQQALGQGPEFLTYFQNEAQLDKSGLPSDRFFAERPEGSVSTLKIQRTQQEDSAVYLCASSLGVRPALGAFFGQGTRLTVV.